One and the same sample provided the 9 T cell receptor beta chains below, sequenced in a study of type 1 regulatory T cells. TCRdb re-derived calls from the reads in MiXCR, one entry per CDR3 protein. The repertoire holds around 19,000 distinct CDR3 sequences, roughly a tenth seen once, with 2.5% to 3% in the top ten. What was sequenced was CD4+ T cells, either the whole sample or a sorted fraction (not recorded which). Source of these receptors: a human donor in good health.

Remarks on this clonotype: A read error may be the cause here, since a much bigger clone is one base away. The chain has TRBV5-1 and TRBJ2-7; TRBD2 is a possible D gene (8 bases). This CDR3 contains 15 residues. From germline, CDR1 is SGHRS and CDR2 YFSETQ. CDR3 in amino acids: CANSFSETGTSEQYF. In DNA form, the CDR3 reads TGCGCCAACAGCTTTTCCGAGACAGGGACTAGCGAGCAGTACTTC.

In its sample, this clonotype was seen a few times. The chain recombines TRBV30 with TRBJ1-1; D is ambiguous. The CDR3 length is 13 residues. Germline lookup yields CDR1 GTSNPN and CDR2 SVGIG (reference sequence). Trimming took off 0 bases at V and 2 bases at J, with 7 bases between the two ends. The CDR3 DNA is TGTGCCTGGAGTGTAGTCCGTAACACTGAAGCTTTCTTT. Protein: CAWSVVRNTEAFF.

This clonotype was observed a few times. V gene TRBV7-9 combines with J gene TRBJ1-5, with D possibly matching TRBD1 (6 bases). Per germline, CDR1 SEHNR and CDR2 FQNEAQ (reference sequence). There are 17 residues in the CDR3. With 5 bases removed from V and 3 bases from J, the gap between germline ends came to 20 bases. The CDR3 nucleotides are TGTGCCAGCAGCCAAGGATCCGAGACAGGACTCAATCAGCCCCAGCATTTT. Amino acids: CASSQGSETGLNQPQHF. Supplemented by reference TRBV7-9 and TRBJ1-5, the full variable domain reads DTGVSQNPRHKITKRGQNVTFRCDPISEHNRLYWYRQTLGQGPEFLTYFQNEAQLEKSRLLSDRFSAERPKGSFSTLEIQRTEQGDSAMYLCASSQGSETGLNQPQHFGDGTRLSIL.

This clonotype was seen more than once but under ten times. J is TRBJ1-2 and V is TRBV6-1, with D uncertain. Deletions cut 4 bases from V and 5 bases from J, with 11 bases between. This CDR3 has 13 amino acids. Germline CDR1 MNHNS, CDR2 SASEGT. The CDR3: CASSVSQLYGYTF. The CDR3 bases are TGTGCCAGCAGTGTCTCTCAGCTATATGGCTACACCTTC.

By share of the sample, this clonotype is medium-sized. This sequence joins TRBV9 and TRBJ1-1; a possible D gene is TRBD1 (5 bases). The CDR3 is made up of 15 amino acids. Trimming removed 2 bases at V and 1 base at J, with 12 bases between. The germline gives CDR1 SGDLS, CDR2 YYNGEE. CDR3 nucleotide sequence: TGTGCCAGCAGCGTGGGACTGACCCAGAACACTGAAGCTTTCTTT. Amino acid sequence: CASSVGLTQNTEAFF.

In its sample, this clonotype was seen many times. The chain employs TRBV27 and TRBJ2-5, with 7 nucleotides matching TRBD2. This CDR3 comprises 12 residues. Trimming took 6 bases from V and 5 from J; bases not matched to a gene: 3. The germline gives CDR1 MNHEY, CDR2 SMNVEV (reference sequence). The CDR3 nucleotides are TGTGCCAGCAGCCCGCGGGGGGAGACCCAGTACTTC. It yields the protein CASSPRGETQYF.

The V and J genes are TRBV5-1 and TRBJ2-1, with D perhaps TRBD1 (6 bases). V lost 0 bases, J lost 7 bases, and 14 bases lay in between. CDR1 and CDR2 from the germline V gene are SGHRS and YFSETQ. CDR3 length: 15 residues. This CDR3 reads CASSLAGTNYNEQFF. The CDR3 nucleotides are TGCGCCAGCAGCTTGGCCGGGACAAACTATAATGAGCAGTTCTTC.

By share, this clonotype counts as medium-sized (0.01 to 0.1%). The chain carries TRBV29-1 and TRBJ2-3; perhaps TRBD1 as D (5 bases). Germline assignment: CDR1 SQVTM and CDR2 ANQGSEA. This CDR3 comprises 12 residues. V gave up 4 bases and J gave up 1 base, with 6 bases separating them. For the CDR3, the DNA is TGCAGCGTTGGGGGCCGCACAGATACGCAGTATTTT. It is translated as CSVGGRTDTQYF.

By its share, this clonotype is medium-sized. V and J are TRBV5-4 and TRBJ2-1, with 9 nucleotides matching TRBD2. The germline gives CDR1 SGHNT, CDR2 YYREEE (reference sequence). J gave up 6 bases and V 6 bases, and 4 bases lay outside the gene matches. CDR3 length: 13 amino acids. CDR3 DNA sequence: TGTGCCAGCAACCTAGCGGGAAGCAATGAGCAGTTCTTC. It is translated as CASNLAGSNEQFF. Complete variable domain (other parts from reference TRBV5-4 and TRBJ2-1): ETGVTQSPTHLIKTRGQQVTLRCSSQSGHNTVSWYQQALGQGPQFIFQYYREEENGRGNFPPRFSGLQFPNYSSELNVNALELDDSALYLCASNLAGSNEQFFGPGTRLTVL.